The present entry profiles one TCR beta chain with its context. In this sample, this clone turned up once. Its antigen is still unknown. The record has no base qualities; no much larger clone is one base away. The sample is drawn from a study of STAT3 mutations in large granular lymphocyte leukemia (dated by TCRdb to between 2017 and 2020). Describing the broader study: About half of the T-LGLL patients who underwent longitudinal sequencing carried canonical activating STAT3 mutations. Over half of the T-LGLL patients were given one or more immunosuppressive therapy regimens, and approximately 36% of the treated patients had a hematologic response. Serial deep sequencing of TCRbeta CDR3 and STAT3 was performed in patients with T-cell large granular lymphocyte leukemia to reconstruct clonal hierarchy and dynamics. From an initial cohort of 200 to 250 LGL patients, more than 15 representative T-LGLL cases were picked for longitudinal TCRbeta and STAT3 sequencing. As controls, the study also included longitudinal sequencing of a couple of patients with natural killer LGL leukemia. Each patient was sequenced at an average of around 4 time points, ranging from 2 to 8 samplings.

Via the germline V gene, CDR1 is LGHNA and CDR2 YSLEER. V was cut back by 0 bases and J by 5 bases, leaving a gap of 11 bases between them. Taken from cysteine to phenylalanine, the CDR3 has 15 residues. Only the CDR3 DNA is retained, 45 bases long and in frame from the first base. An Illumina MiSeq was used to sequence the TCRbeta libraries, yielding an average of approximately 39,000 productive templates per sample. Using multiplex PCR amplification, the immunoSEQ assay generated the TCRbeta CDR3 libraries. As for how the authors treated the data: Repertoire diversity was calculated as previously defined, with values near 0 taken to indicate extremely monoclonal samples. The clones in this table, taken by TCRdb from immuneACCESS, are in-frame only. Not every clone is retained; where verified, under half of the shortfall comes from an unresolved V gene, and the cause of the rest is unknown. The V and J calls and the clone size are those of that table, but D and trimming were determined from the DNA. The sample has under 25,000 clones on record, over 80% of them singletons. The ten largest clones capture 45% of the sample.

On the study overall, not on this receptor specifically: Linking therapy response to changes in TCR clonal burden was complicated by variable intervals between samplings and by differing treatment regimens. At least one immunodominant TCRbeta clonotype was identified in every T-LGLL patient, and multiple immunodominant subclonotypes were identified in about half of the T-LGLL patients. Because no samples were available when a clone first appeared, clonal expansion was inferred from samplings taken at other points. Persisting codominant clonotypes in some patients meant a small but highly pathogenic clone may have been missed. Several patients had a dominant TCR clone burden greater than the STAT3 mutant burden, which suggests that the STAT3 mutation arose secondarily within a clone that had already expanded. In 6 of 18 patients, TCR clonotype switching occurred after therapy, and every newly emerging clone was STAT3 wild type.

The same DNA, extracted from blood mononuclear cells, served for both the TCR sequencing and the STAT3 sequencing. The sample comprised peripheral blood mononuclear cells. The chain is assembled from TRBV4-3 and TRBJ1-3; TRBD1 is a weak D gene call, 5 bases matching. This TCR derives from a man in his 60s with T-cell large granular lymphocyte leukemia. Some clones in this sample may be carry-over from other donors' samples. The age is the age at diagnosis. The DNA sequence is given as TGCGCCAGCAGCCAAGAACTACAGGATCGAAACACCATATATTTT. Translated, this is CASSQELQDRNTIYF.